This paragraph reports one TCR beta chain. Its matching antigen is unknown. The repertoire was sequenced with immunoSEQ multiplex PCR; TCRdb's copy has only in-frame clones and lacks some. The table includes 60,000 to 75,000 clones, roughly nine tenths detected once. The source of the sample is a study of graft-versus-host responses after intestinal transplantation. Whole-study context: Multivisceral, liver-intestinal, or isolated intestinal transplants were received by the recipients. Recipients were all induced with anti-thymocyte globulin, then given tacrolimus and steroids for around three years. Broader study findings: GvH clones were identified in recipient marrow, with some first appearing in ileum or blood. Peak GvH clone levels in circulation were associated with early post-transplant HvG declines.

Unmatched junction bases numbered 8, after V lost 0 bases and J lost 4 bases. Germline V CDR1 and CDR2: MNHEY, SMNVEV (reference sequence). The CDR3 extends over 16 amino acids. This clonotype was sampled from a human donor who received an intestinal transplant. The V call is TRBV27, the J call TRBJ1-2, with 7 bases aligning to TRBD1. Sequencing used unstimulated CD8+ T cells sorted from spleen or lymph node cells, obtained before intestinal transplant. For the CDR3, the DNA is TGTGCCAGCAGTTTATCAGGGGGCCGCGAAATCTATGGCTACACCTTC. It is translated as CASSLSGGREIYGYTF.